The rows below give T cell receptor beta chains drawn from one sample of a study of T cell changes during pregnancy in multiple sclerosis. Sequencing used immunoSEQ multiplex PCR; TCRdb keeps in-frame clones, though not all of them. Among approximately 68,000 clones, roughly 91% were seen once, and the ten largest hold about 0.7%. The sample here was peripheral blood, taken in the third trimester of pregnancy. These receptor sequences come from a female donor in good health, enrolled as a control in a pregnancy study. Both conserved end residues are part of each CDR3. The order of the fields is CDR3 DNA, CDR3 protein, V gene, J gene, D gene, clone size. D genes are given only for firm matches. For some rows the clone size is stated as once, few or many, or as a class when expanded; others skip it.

CDR3nt: TGTGCCAGCAGCCTGGACAGGGTAGGGCCTGGAAACACCATATATTTT
CDR3aa: CASSLDRVGPGNTIYF
v_gene: TRBV7-2
j_gene: TRBJ1-3
d_gene: TRBD1
abundance: -

CDR3nt: TGTGCCAGCAGCTCGAGGACAGGGGAAGAAAAACTGTTTTTT
CDR3aa: CASSSRTGEEKLFF
v_gene: TRBV5-5
j_gene: TRBJ1-4
d_gene: TRBD1
abundance: -

CDR3nt: TGTGCCAGTAGCCTCACGGGGGACTATGGCTACACCTTC
CDR3aa: CASSLTGDYGYTF
v_gene: TRBV19
j_gene: TRBJ1-2
d_gene: -
abundance: -

CDR3nt: TGTGCCAGCAGTCGAAGCGGGAGGGCCAGCAATGAGCAGTTCTTC
CDR3aa: CASSRSGRASNEQFF
v_gene: TRBV28
j_gene: TRBJ2-1
d_gene: TRBD2
abundance: -

CDR3nt: TGTGCCAGTACCCCTACAGGGGGAAGAAACTATGGCTACACCTTC
CDR3aa: CASTPTGGRNYGYTF
v_gene: TRBV19
j_gene: TRBJ1-2
d_gene: TRBD1
abundance: once

CDR3nt: TGTGCCAGCAGCTCCTTCGGACAGGGAAACACTGAAGCTTTCTTT
CDR3aa: CASSSFGQGNTEAFF
v_gene: TRBV7-6
j_gene: TRBJ1-1
d_gene: TRBD1
abundance: -

CDR3nt: TGTGCCAGTAGTCTCGGGACAGCCCAAGAGACCCAGTACTTC
CDR3aa: CASSLGTAQETQYF
v_gene: TRBV19
j_gene: TRBJ2-5
d_gene: TRBD1
abundance: once

CDR3nt: TGCGCCAGCAGTTATACTAGCGTGACAGATACGCAGTATTTT
CDR3aa: CASSYTSVTDTQYF
v_gene: TRBV5-1
j_gene: TRBJ2-3
d_gene: TRBD2
abundance: -

CDR3nt: TGTGCCAGCAGTTTAAGGTCTGCAGGAACCTACGAGCAGTACTTC
CDR3aa: CASSLRSAGTYEQYF
v_gene: TRBV28
j_gene: TRBJ2-7
d_gene: -
abundance: -

CDR3nt: TGTGCCAGCTCACCGTCAGGGGCGAACACTGAAGCTTTCTTT
CDR3aa: CASSPSGANTEAFF
v_gene: TRBV18
j_gene: TRBJ1-1
d_gene: -
abundance: -

CDR3nt: TGTGCCAGCAGCTACGGACAGGGGATCTACGAGCAGTACTTC
CDR3aa: CASSYGQGIYEQYF
v_gene: TRBV5-6
j_gene: TRBJ2-7
d_gene: TRBD1
abundance: -

CDR3nt: TGTGCCAGCAGTTTACGACAGTCCTACGAGCAGTACTTC
CDR3aa: CASSLRQSYEQYF
v_gene: TRBV28
j_gene: TRBJ2-7
d_gene: -
abundance: -

CDR3nt: TGTGCCATCGAAGCTCGGGACAGGGGCTCCTACGAGCAGTACTTC
CDR3aa: CAIEARDRGSYEQYF
v_gene: TRBV10-3
j_gene: TRBJ2-7
d_gene: TRBD1
abundance: -

CDR3nt: TGTGCCAGCAGCCTACAGGGCAGCGGTCAGCCCCAGCATTTT
CDR3aa: CASSLQGSGQPQHF
v_gene: TRBV9
j_gene: TRBJ1-5
d_gene: -
abundance: -

CDR3nt: TGTGCCAGCAGTTTATTTAGGGGGATGAACACTGAAGCTTTCTTT
CDR3aa: CASSLFRGMNTEAFF
v_gene: TRBV28
j_gene: TRBJ1-1
d_gene: -
abundance: -

CDR3nt: TGTGCCAGCAGCGAAGCGGACTCCTACGAGCAGTACTTC
CDR3aa: CASSEADSYEQYF
v_gene: TRBV7-8
j_gene: TRBJ2-7
d_gene: -
abundance: -

CDR3nt: TGTGCCAGTAGTATGGGTCCCAGGAGGATCCCCGATACGCAGTATTTT
CDR3aa: CASSMGPRRIPDTQYF
v_gene: TRBV19
j_gene: TRBJ2-3
d_gene: -
abundance: -

CDR3nt: TGTGCCAGCAGCTTACAGGGATCGGATGAAAAACTGTTTTTT
CDR3aa: CASSLQGSDEKLFF
v_gene: TRBV27
j_gene: TRBJ1-4
d_gene: -
abundance: few

CDR3nt: TGTGCCAGCTCACCACTTTTAACTCGGGACAGGGGGTTCTATGGCTACACCTTC
CDR3aa: CASSPLLTRDRGFYGYTF
v_gene: TRBV18
j_gene: TRBJ1-2
d_gene: TRBD1
abundance: -

CDR3nt: TGTGCCAGCAGTTCGACACAGGAAATTCTGCTGGGTGAAAAACTGTTTTTT
CDR3aa: CASSSTQEILLGEKLFF
v_gene: TRBV27
j_gene: TRBJ1-4
d_gene: -
abundance: -

CDR3nt: TGCGCCAGCAGCCCTGCTAGCGGGGGGGCGACAGATACGCAGTATTTT
CDR3aa: CASSPASGGATDTQYF
v_gene: TRBV5-1
j_gene: TRBJ2-3
d_gene: TRBD2
abundance: -

CDR3nt: TGTGCCAGCAGTGTAACGGGAAACACTGAAGCTTTCTTT
CDR3aa: CASSVTGNTEAFF
v_gene: TRBV25-1
j_gene: TRBJ1-1
d_gene: -
abundance: -

CDR3nt: TGTGCCAGCAGCTTAGACCCACAGGGCTACAATGAGCAGTTCTTC
CDR3aa: CASSLDPQGYNEQFF
v_gene: TRBV7-2
j_gene: TRBJ2-1
d_gene: -
abundance: -

CDR3nt: TGTGCCAGCAGCCCAGGACAGGGGGCGATCAATCAGCCCCAGCATTTT
CDR3aa: CASSPGQGAINQPQHF
v_gene: TRBV7-9
j_gene: TRBJ1-5
d_gene: TRBD1
abundance: -

CDR3nt: TGTGCCAGCAGTGAACTAGCGGGGAGCTCCTACGAGCAGTACTTC
CDR3aa: CASSELAGSSYEQYF
v_gene: TRBV6-1
j_gene: TRBJ2-7
d_gene: TRBD2
abundance: -

CDR3nt: TGTGCCAGCAGTGTGGCGGGGGGATCAGATACGCAGTATTTT
CDR3aa: CASSVAGGSDTQYF
v_gene: TRBV6-4
j_gene: TRBJ2-3
d_gene: TRBD2
abundance: -

CDR3nt: TGTGCCAGCAGTTTCCGGGAGGGGCATGGCTACACCTTC
CDR3aa: CASSFREGHGYTF
v_gene: TRBV27
j_gene: TRBJ1-2
d_gene: -
abundance: -

CDR3nt: TGCGCCAGCAGCCCGGGAGGGGGCGGGAGTGAAAAACTGTTTTTT
CDR3aa: CASSPGGGGSEKLFF
v_gene: TRBV4-3
j_gene: TRBJ1-4
d_gene: TRBD1
abundance: -

CDR3nt: TGCGCCAGCAGTCAATCGTCCCCTCCGTGTGACATTCAGTACTTC
CDR3aa: CASSQSSPPCDIQYF
v_gene: TRBV23-1
j_gene: TRBJ2-4
d_gene: -
abundance: -